Given below is one T cell receptor beta chain in context. This clonotype occurred many times. Its antigen is currently not known. Base quality data are lacking; no much larger clone is found one base away. This specimen comes from a study of T cells in Graves' hyperthyroidism and ophthalmopathy (dated by TCRdb to the late 2010s). Context from the whole study: Peripheral blood samples were taken at initial diagnosis, before any treatment was given. To identify distinguishing TCR V-J signatures, a discovery cohort of about 100 patients was used, comprising fewer than 45 with Graves' ophthalmopathy and 57 with stable Graves' hyperthyroidism. An independent validation cohort of under 20 hyperthyroidism patients and 17 patients who later progressed to ophthalmopathy tested prospective prediction of ophthalmopathy. For training and testing, the roughly 100 patients in the discovery cohort were randomly divided in a 7:3 ratio. In six Graves' hyperthyroidism patients, the study also compared T-cell repertoires from thyroid tissue with T-cell repertoires from blood. Following sampling, methimazole starting at 30 mg daily was given to hyperthyroidism patients, and high-dose intravenous methylprednisolone was given to ophthalmopathy patients. According to the paper, TCR Vbeta CDR3 sequencing was carried out on about 140 peripheral blood samples, which came from 40 to 45 ophthalmopathy, 75 or so hyperthyroidism and roughly 17 progressor patients.

The TCR beta CDR3 regions were amplified from RNA transcripts. The TCR CDR3 was subjected to a first round of RT-PCR using the HTBI primer set and the Qiagen OneStep RT-PCR kit. The libraries were constructed in a second round of multiplex PCR and then size-selected and purified. Libraries were sequenced paired-end with 100 bp reads on an Illumina HiSeq2000. Per the original workflow: SOAPnuke was used to process the raw data, removing reads that contained adapters or uncalled bases, had a mean Phred below 15, or lacked an exact match to the constant primer or identifier. High-quality paired reads were merged with COPE v1.2.5, and unique nucleotide sequences were defined as clonotypes. Clonotypes were aligned to IMGT TRBV, TRBD and TRBJ reference segments using MiTCR v1.1. Only V-J combinations with frequency above 0.0001, covering roughly 99% of repertoires, were analysed. A TCS score was defined as the ratio of F50 (clonal expansion) to E x V (chaos), with BLOSUM62-based TCRdist applied between CDR3 peptides within each V-J. Welch's t-statistics and random forest reduced around 520 V-J features to under 15, which were used in a naive Bayes classifier (R e1071). The similarity between thyroid and blood repertoires was quantified using the Morisita-Horn index. In-frame beta chains were kept once TCRdb had trimmed the public reads at Q25 with fastp and called clones with MiXCR. Each CDR3 protein appears once, grouped with its most common genes and DNA. The authors' filters were not applied to this entry. The sample data list approximately 600,000 distinct CDR3 sequences, and about 15% of these were observed just once. The top ten hold over 3.5% of the sample.

General conclusions and limits of the study: In cross-validation, a model built on a 13 V-J signature told ophthalmopathy apart from stable hyperthyroidism with over 85% sensitivity and around 83% specificity, and in testing the same model reached 80%/75%. In validation, the model predicted progression to ophthalmopathy with about 71% sensitivity and roughly 75% specificity, a median of around 6.6 months before onset. Sample size was not statistically predetermined, and blinding of investigators to group allocation was not performed. Most expanded thyroid clonotypes (frequency above 0.001) were also detected in blood, suggesting blood repertoires may reflect thyroid immune responses.

Ophthalmopathy patients had moderately to severely active disease, with a Clinical Activity Score of 3 or more, a NOSPECS grade of 4 or more, and a disease duration of less than 3 months. Patients with uncontrolled infections, other autoimmune diseases, pregnancy or lactation were excluded. Diagnoses were based on clinical symptoms, serum thyroxine and TRAb, thyroid ultrasound and orbital computed tomography. PBMCs were isolated from about 9.1 ml of fresh peripheral blood by Ficoll-Paque density gradient centrifugation. Total RNA was extracted with Trizol reagent, and quality was checked on an Agilent 2100 Bioanalyzer. Per the germline V gene (reference sequence), LNHDA is the CDR1 and SQIVND is the CDR2. Measured from the cysteine to the phenylalanine, the CDR3 is 14 residues long. The kept DNA is CDR3 alone, 42 bases in frame from the first base. Cut back by 1 base and 7 bases, the V and J ends lie 11 bases apart.

The source material was blood. This receptor chain uses TRBV19 and TRBJ1-5; TRBD1 is a weak D gene call, 5 bases matching. The TCR originated in a woman aged 40 to 50 with Graves' ophthalmopathy. The DNA sequence is TGTGCCAGTAGTATAGGACCAAAGGGGCAGCCCCAGCATTTT. This is translated as CASSIGPKGQPQHF.